This is a list of T cell receptor beta chains from one sample in a study of OX40 agonist ivuxolimab in advanced cancers. Profiling relied on immunoSEQ multiplex PCR, and the TCRdb table lists in-frame clones only, not all of them. The top ten clones hold about 6% of a sample with about 80,000 clones, around 85% of them seen once. This sample comprised CD4+ or CD8+ T cells sorted from blood, obtained in a trial of the OX40 agonist ivuxolimab. These TCRs come from an adult with an advanced solid tumor such as melanoma, head and neck, liver or kidney cancer. The CDR3 runs from the conserved cysteine through the conserved F or W. Fields, in order: J gene, clone size, V gene, CDR3 protein. Clone size appears in some rows only: once, few, many, or a class for an expanded clone.

J gene: TRBJ2-3
clone size: .
V gene: TRBV7-9
CDR3 protein: CASSLVVAVSTDTQYF

J gene: TRBJ2-7
clone size: .
V gene: TRBV27
CDR3 protein: CASSSVYWGASYEQYF

J gene: TRBJ1-2
clone size: .
V gene: TRBV9
CDR3 protein: CASSVGSGGYTF

J gene: TRBJ2-1
clone size: .
V gene: TRBV7-3
CDR3 protein: CASSPKGMDEQFF

J gene: TRBJ1-3
clone size: .
V gene: TRBV4-3
CDR3 protein: CASSQDPSSGNTIYF

J gene: TRBJ2-1
clone size: .
V gene: TRBV7-9
CDR3 protein: CASSETSNEQFF

J gene: TRBJ2-7
clone size: .
V gene: TRBV4-2
CDR3 protein: CASSWGLAGGGGYEQYF

J gene: TRBJ2-1
clone size: .
V gene: TRBV6-5
CDR3 protein: CASSYGNNEQFF

J gene: TRBJ2-7
clone size: .
V gene: TRBV6-5
CDR3 protein: CASSLLAGGGEQYF

J gene: TRBJ2-3
clone size: .
V gene: TRBV28
CDR3 protein: CASSPFGSLVTQYF

J gene: TRBJ1-1
clone size: .
V gene: TRBV18
CDR3 protein: CASSPLEDTEAFF

J gene: .
clone size: .
V gene: TRBV7-9
CDR3 protein: CASSSPTDFEQYF

J gene: TRBJ1-4
clone size: few
V gene: TRBV15
CDR3 protein: CATSRPPGQRNEKLFF

J gene: TRBJ2-5
clone size: .
V gene: TRBV29-1
CDR3 protein: CSVEDRETQETQYF

J gene: TRBJ1-2
clone size: .
V gene: TRBV5-1
CDR3 protein: CASSLAGTNYGYTF

J gene: TRBJ2-1
clone size: .
V gene: TRBV29-1
CDR3 protein: CSVEGLAGGVSYNEQFF

J gene: TRBJ2-2
clone size: few
V gene: TRBV9
CDR3 protein: CASSVGGAANTGELFF

J gene: TRBJ2-2
clone size: once
V gene: TRBV4-1
CDR3 protein: CASSSTERTGELFF

J gene: TRBJ1-1
clone size: .
V gene: TRBV27
CDR3 protein: CASSLTLQEWNTEAFF

J gene: TRBJ2-1
clone size: .
V gene: TRBV29-1
CDR3 protein: CSGGDYWNEQFF

J gene: TRBJ2-3
clone size: .
V gene: TRBV5-1
CDR3 protein: CASSSSPGPDTQYF

J gene: TRBJ2-7
clone size: .
V gene: TRBV6-6
CDR3 protein: CASSYSVSSSYEQYF

J gene: TRBJ1-5
clone size: .
V gene: TRBV2
CDR3 protein: CASSDSSLRGGVWSLDQPQHF

J gene: TRBJ1-1
clone size: .
V gene: TRBV5-1
CDR3 protein: CASSLGQDTEAFF

J gene: TRBJ1-1
clone size: .
V gene: TRBV18
CDR3 protein: CASSPGQLNTEAFF

J gene: TRBJ2-1
clone size: .
V gene: TRBV27
CDR3 protein: CASSPGAGSYYNEQFF

J gene: TRBJ2-3
clone size: .
V gene: TRBV19
CDR3 protein: CASSIGQGRGTDTQYF

J gene: TRBJ2-1
clone size: once
V gene: TRBV6-8
CDR3 protein: CASSGAPAQFF

J gene: TRBJ2-1
clone size: .
V gene: TRBV7-9
CDR3 protein: CASRPGQGGLLAYNEQFF

J gene: TRBJ2-1
clone size: .
V gene: TRBV5-1
CDR3 protein: CASSKGQGSEQFF

J gene: TRBJ1-1
clone size: .
V gene: TRBV11-2
CDR3 protein: CASSRRTEAFF

J gene: TRBJ2-7
clone size: .
V gene: TRBV5-4
CDR3 protein: CASSDPGQGGYEQYF

J gene: TRBJ2-1
clone size: .
V gene: TRBV11-2
CDR3 protein: CASSLDYNNEQFF

J gene: TRBJ2-1
clone size: once
V gene: TRBV7-2
CDR3 protein: CASSSDGGHEQFF

J gene: TRBJ1-1
clone size: .
V gene: TRBV19
CDR3 protein: CASSIERVMNTEAFF

J gene: TRBJ1-3
clone size: .
V gene: TRBV7-3
CDR3 protein: CASSLNGESSGNTIYF

J gene: TRBJ2-3
clone size: .
V gene: TRBV19
CDR3 protein: CASKDRGVDTQYF

J gene: TRBJ1-5
clone size: .
V gene: TRBV4-2
CDR3 protein: CASSWSTRDHQPQHF

J gene: TRBJ2-2
clone size: .
V gene: TRBV18
CDR3 protein: CASSPTETNTGELFF

J gene: TRBJ2-2
clone size: .
V gene: TRBV9
CDR3 protein: CASSVEGDSGELFF

J gene: TRBJ2-5
clone size: .
V gene: TRBV7-9
CDR3 protein: CASSRINSGQETQYF

J gene: TRBJ2-3
clone size: .
V gene: TRBV6-4
CDR3 protein: CASSRDYGYTQYF

J gene: .
clone size: .
V gene: TRBV7-2
CDR3 protein: CASSLERTYEQYF

J gene: TRBJ1-1
clone size: once
V gene: TRBV15
CDR3 protein: CATSRVAGMNTEAFF

J gene: TRBJ2-7
clone size: few
V gene: TRBV4-1
CDR3 protein: CASSQDRQGVREQYF

J gene: TRBJ1-2
clone size: .
V gene: TRBV7-2
CDR3 protein: CASTLGTGQGEKYGYTF

J gene: TRBJ2-2
clone size: .
V gene: TRBV9
CDR3 protein: CASSPQGVDTGELFF

J gene: TRBJ2-2
clone size: .
V gene: TRBV11-2
CDR3 protein: CASSSRTVTNTGELFF

J gene: TRBJ2-7
clone size: .
V gene: TRBV27
CDR3 protein: CASTPFGGRVGEQYF

J gene: TRBJ2-2
clone size: .
V gene: TRBV7-9
CDR3 protein: CASSPLRERPGELFF

J gene: TRBJ1-1
clone size: .
V gene: TRBV7-3
CDR3 protein: CASSLRRTGTEAFF

J gene: TRBJ2-1
clone size: .
V gene: TRBV5-1
CDR3 protein: CASSLPSSYNEQFF

J gene: TRBJ1-4
clone size: .
V gene: TRBV2
CDR3 protein: CASSSTGASDEKLFF